This is a list of T cell receptor beta chains from one sample in a study of blood T cell repertoires in COVID-19. The table came from immunoSEQ multiplex PCR; TCRdb's copy has only in-frame clones and leaves some out. The repertoire has 250,000 to 350,000 clones, 88% of them found once; the top ten carry approximately 11%. Sequencing was done on a sample of peripheral blood. These receptors all stem from a woman aged 25 to 39 with COVID-19, enrolled during active disease. Each CDR3 is given with its conserved first and last residue. The order of the fields is D gene, J gene, CDR3 length, V gene, CDR3 protein. The D gene is left open where the match is weak.

TRBD2 | TRBJ2-1 | 15 | TRBV28 | CASSLGTSGYNEQFF
. | TRBJ2-1 | 16 | TRBV5-1 | CASSLGLPAPAGEQFF
. | TRBJ1-4 | 14 | TRBV5-1 | CASSLDSTNEKLFF
TRBD1 | TRBJ2-7 | 15 | TRBV6-6 | CASTPGDREEKGQYF
. | TRBJ1-2 | 15 | TRBV28 | CASSLSGQSYYGYTF
. | TRBJ2-7 | 13 | TRBV7-7 | CASSTRQGYEQYF
. | TRBJ1-1 | 14 | TRBV6-5 | CASSPFSGETEAFF
. | TRBJ1-5 | 14 | TRBV7-2 | CASSLRQGSQPQHF
. | TRBJ1-5 | 13 | TRBV6-6 | CASSYESGGPQHF
TRBD1 | TRBJ1-5 | 14 | TRBV19 | CASSIGTGNQPQHF
. | TRBJ1-3 | 13 | TRBV3-1/TRBV3-2 | CASGQISGNTIYF
. | TRBJ2-1 | 17 | TRBV3-1/TRBV3-2 | CASSQDRDLGGNNEQFF
TRBD2 | TRBJ2-7 | 14 | TRBV10-1 | CASSDSGRYYEQYF
. | TRBJ2-3 | 17 | TRBV24-1 | CATSDSGRRAKLDTQYF
TRBD2 | TRBJ2-1 | 16 | TRBV15 | CATSRNLAGVNNEQFF
TRBD2 | TRBJ2-1 | 14 | TRBV29-1 | CSAGTSGWYNEQFF
TRBD1 | TRBJ1-2 | 14 | TRBV28 | CASSHRGLDYGYTF
. | TRBJ1-2 | 11 | TRBV2 | CAIAVYYGYTF
TRBD1 | TRBJ1-1 | 18 | TRBV28 | CAINMNIRRTGWNTEAFF
TRBD2 | TRBJ2-1 | 15 | TRBV19 | CASSTTSGLYNEQFF
TRBD2 | TRBJ2-7 | 14 | TRBV10-3 | CAIAPGGAGYEQYF
TRBD1 | TRBJ2-7 | 14 | TRBV5-1 | CASSAGTASYEQYF
TRBD2 | TRBJ2-1 | 17 | TRBV5-1 | CASSFGTSGRAYNEQFF
. | TRBJ2-2 | 16 | TRBV6-5 | CASSYSIQVNTGELFF
TRBD1 | TRBJ2-1 | 12 | TRBV18 | CASSSTGTDWFF
. | TRBJ1-1 | 11 | TRBV6-4 | CASSQGREAFF
TRBD1 | TRBJ2-5 | 15 | TRBV27 | CASSSPGTGQETQYF
. | TRBJ1-5 | 14 | TRBV7-9 | CASSSGGSSQPQHF